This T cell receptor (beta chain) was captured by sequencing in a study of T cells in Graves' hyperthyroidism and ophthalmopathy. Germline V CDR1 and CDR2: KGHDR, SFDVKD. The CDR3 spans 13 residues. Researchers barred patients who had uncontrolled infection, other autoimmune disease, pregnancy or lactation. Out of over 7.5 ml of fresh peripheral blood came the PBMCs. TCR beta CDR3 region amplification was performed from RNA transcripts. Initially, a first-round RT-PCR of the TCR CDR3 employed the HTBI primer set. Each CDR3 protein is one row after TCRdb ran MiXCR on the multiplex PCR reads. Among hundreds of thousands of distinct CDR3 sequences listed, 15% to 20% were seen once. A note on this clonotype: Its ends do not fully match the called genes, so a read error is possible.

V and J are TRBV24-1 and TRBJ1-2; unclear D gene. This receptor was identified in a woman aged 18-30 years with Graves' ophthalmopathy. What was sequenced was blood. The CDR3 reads CATSDFYGVGYAF. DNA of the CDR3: TGTGCCACCAGTGATTTCTACGGTGTGGGCTACGCCTTC.